These 27 T cell receptor beta chains share one sample of origin, sequenced in a study of OX40 agonist ivuxolimab in advanced cancers. Sequencing used immunoSEQ multiplex PCR; TCRdb keeps in-frame clones, though not all of them. The sample carries about 73,000 clones, more than 85% recorded once. Sequencing used CD4+ or CD8+ T cells sorted from blood, obtained in a trial of the OX40 agonist ivuxolimab. The receptors originated from an adult with an advanced solid tumor such as melanoma, head and neck, liver or kidney cancer.

The V and J genes are TRBV6-4 and TRBJ2-2; the D is unclear. There are 14 residues in the CDR3. V lost 6 bases to trimming and J lost 3 bases, with 11 bases between them. Germline values: CDR1 MRHNA, CDR2 SNTAGT. Here the CDR3 reads CASSPVRHTGELFF. The CDR3, as DNA: TGTGCCAGCAGCCCAGTGAGGCACACCGGGGAGCTGTTTTTT.

The V gene is TRBV7-2, the J gene TRBJ1-1, with a tentative D call TRBD1 (5 bases). Trimming took off 7 bases at V and 0 bases at J, with 15 bases between the two ends. This CDR3 has 15 amino acids. Germline V CDR1 and CDR2: SGHTA, FQGNSA. In DNA, the CDR3 is TGTGCCAGCACCCCCAGGGAGCGGGTGAACACTGAAGCTTTCTTT. Its protein product is CASTPRERVNTEAFF.

This clone has just one count. This chain joins TRBV7-2 and TRBJ2-5; 10 bases are shared with TRBD1. CDR1 is SGHTA and CDR2 is FQGNSA in the germline V gene. V shed 3 bases and J 2 bases; nucleotides not matched to a gene: 3. The CDR3 length is 15 residues. The CDR3 sequence: CASSLRTGGQETQYF. The CDR3 nucleotides read TGTGCCAGCAGCTTGCGGACAGGGGGACAAGAGACCCAGTACTTC.

Only a few counts were recorded for this clone. The chain recombines TRBV6-5 with TRBJ1-6; no reliable D call. The V and J ends lost 7 bases and 8 bases respectively, with 12 bases between them. This CDR3 has 13 amino acids. CDR1 and CDR2 from the germline V gene are MNHEY and SVGAGI. Here the CDR3 DNA reads TGTGCCAGCACCCCCCGCCGGGATTCACCCCTCCACTTT. Translation gives CASTPRRDSPLHF.

With respect to this clone: One end of the junction varies from germline; a read error may be responsible. Other DNA sequences within the sample encode an identical CDR3. The V gene is TRBV7-3, the J gene TRBJ2-1; 7 positions agree with TRBD2. This CDR3 has 16 amino acids. Germline lookup yields CDR1 SGHTA and CDR2 FQGTGA. CDR3 bases: TGCGCCAGCAGCTTAAACCGGGGCGGGAGCATCAATGAGCAGTTCTTC. Translation: CASSLNRGGSINEQFF.

This chain joins TRBV2 and TRBJ2-3; 9 nucleotides line up with TRBD1. The CDR3 totals 16 residues. V shed 4 bases, J shed 3 bases, and the junction held 8 bases outside the gene matches. Per germline, CDR1 SNHLY and CDR2 FYNNEI. CDR3 DNA sequence: TGTGCCAGCAGTGCCGGGACAGGGCGGGGGACAGATACGCAGTATTTT. It translates to CASSAGTGRGTDTQYF.

In its sample, this clone is medium-sized. J is TRBJ1-5 and V is TRBV2; D is unclear. The ends were cut back, 5 bases at V and 1 base at J, with 9 bases in the middle. The germline V gene encodes CDR1 SNHLY and CDR2 FYNNEI. The CDR3 sequence is 14 residues long. CDR3 sequence: CASSPERSNQPQHF. In nucleotides, the CDR3 is TGTGCCAGCAGTCCCGAGCGGAGCAATCAGCCCCAGCATTTT.

The chain has TRBV4-1 and TRBJ2-4; perhaps D is TRBD1 or TRBD2 (5 bases each). CDR3 size: 15 residues. The V end lost 1 base, the J end lost 6 bases, and 13 bases lay between the germline ends. Per the germline V gene, CDR1 is MGHRA and CDR2 is YSYEKL. The DNA of the CDR3 is TGCGCCAGCAGCCAAGTGGGACCGGCGGGAAACATTCAGTACTTC. Translation: CASSQVGPAGNIQYF.

The count of this clone is one. The V and J genes are TRBV27 and TRBJ2-7; D gene ambiguous. The CDR3 loop spans 12 amino acids. Germline loops: CDR1 MNHEY, CDR2 SMNVEV (reference sequence). Trimming took 8 bases from V and 7 from J, leaving 15 bases between them. The CDR3 loop is CASRPRVGEQYF. CDR3 sequence (DNA): TGTGCCAGCCGCCCCCGGGTCGGGGAGCAGTACTTC.

The V gene is TRBV28, the J gene TRBJ1-3; D is possibly TRBD1 (6 bases). The CDR3 has 15 residues. CDR1 is MDHEN and CDR2 is SYDVKM in the germline V gene. V dropped 6 bases and J dropped 4 bases, with 16 bases sitting between them. For the CDR3, the DNA is TGTGCCAGCAGGCCTCCCCCAGGGGCCGGAAACACCATATATTTT. It codes for CASRPPPGAGNTIYF.

The chain employs TRBV7-2 and TRBJ2-7, with D possibly TRBD2 on 6 matching bases. Germline CDR1 SGHTA, CDR2 FQGNSA. The germline V and J ends were trimmed by 2 bases and 4 bases, with 12 bases remaining between them. This CDR3 region has 14 residues. The CDR3 reads CASSLNSGAYEQYF. The CDR3 DNA reads as TGTGCCAGCAGCTTAAATAGCGGCGCTTACGAGCAGTACTTC.

This clone was picked up a small number of times. The V call is TRBV28, the J call TRBJ1-2; no firm D call. Trimming removed 3 bases from V and 4 bases from J, with 9 bases in between. In germline, CDR1 is MDHEN, CDR2 SYDVKM. The length of the CDR3 is 13 residues. Here the CDR3 DNA reads TGTGCCAGCAGTTTTCCCCCCGCCTATGGCTACACCTTC. Translation: CASSFPPAYGYTF.

This clone has a single count. V usage is TRBV2 and J usage is TRBJ2-6, with D unresolved. The germline CDR1 and CDR2 sequences are SNHLY and FYNNEI. The CDR3 consists of 15 residues. V was cut by 7 bases and J by 0 bases, with 10 bases left in between. The CDR3 is CASISRSSGANVLTF. CDR3 sequence (DNA): TGTGCCAGCATCTCTAGGAGCTCTGGGGCCAACGTCCTGACTTTC.

The chain is built from TRBV28 and TRBJ1-2; the D gene is possibly TRBD1 (5 bases). The CDR3 consists of 12 residues. V lost 3 bases, J lost 8 bases, and 10 bases lay in between. Germline CDR1 reads MDHEN; CDR2 reads SYDVKM. CDR3 in DNA: TGTGCCAGCAGTTTTCAGGGTTTAGGCTACACCTTC. Protein: CASSFQGLGYTF.

This clone was seen only a few times. The J gene is TRBJ2-2, the V gene TRBV9; 10 bases match TRBD2. CDR3 length: 16 residues. The germline gives CDR1 SGDLS, CDR2 YYNGEE. V lost 4 bases and J lost 10; bases outside the gene matches: 13. The CDR3 sequence: CASSPLGSGGPVELFF. CDR3 DNA sequence: TGTGCCAGCAGCCCTCTGGGTAGCGGGGGGCCCGTGGAGCTGTTTTTT.

J is TRBJ1-2 and V is TRBV11-1; D remains ambiguous. Trimming removed 5 bases at V and 3 bases at J, with 10 bases between. This CDR3 has 13 amino acids. CDR1 and CDR2 from the germline V gene are SGHAT and FQDESV (reference sequence). The CDR3 DNA sequence: TGTGCCAGCAGCCAGGACTATTACTATGGCTACACCTTC. Translating gives CASSQDYYYGYTF.

The CDR3 reads CASSRLGQGYQPQHF. CDR3 bases: TGTGCCAGCAGTCGGCTGGGACAGGGGTATCAGCCCCAGCATTTT. The J gene is TRBJ1-5, the V gene TRBV28, with TRBD1 matching over 10 bases. Germline trimming cut 5 bases from V and 5 bases from J; bases unmatched to any gene: 6. Germline assignment: CDR1 MDHEN and CDR2 SYDVKM. The CDR3 is made up of 15 amino acids.

The chain recombines TRBV10-1 with TRBJ2-1; D uncertain. The CDR3 sequence is 13 residues long. Trimming took 8 bases from V and 6 from J, leaving 14 bases between them. Germline V lookup: CDR1 WNHNN, CDR2 SYGVQD (reference sequence). The CDR3, as DNA: TGCGCCAGCGGTGGGGTCCTGGGCAATGAGCAGTTCTTC. This encodes CASGGVLGNEQFF.

The V gene is TRBV13, the J gene TRBJ1-4, with unresolved D. Germline V gene sequence: CDR1 PRHDT, CDR2 FYEKMQ (reference sequence). Deletions cut 3 bases from V and 6 bases from J, with 5 bases between. The length of the CDR3 is 12 residues. The chain's CDR3 is CASSFSYEKLFF. The CDR3 bases are TGTGCCAGCAGCTTCTCTTATGAAAAACTGTTTTTT. Drawing the rest from reference TRBV13 and TRBJ1-4, the complete variable domain is AAGVIQSPRHLIKEKRETATLKCYPIPRHDTVYWYQQGPGQDPQFLISFYEKMQSDKGSIPDRFSAQQFSDYHSELNMSSLELGDSALYFCASSFSYEKLFFGSGTQLSVL.

The chain has TRBV19 and TRBJ2-6; D might be TRBD1 or TRBD2, each matching 5 bases. The CDR3 covers 18 residues. The V gene lost 3 bases and the J gene lost 0 bases, with 15 bases spanning the gap. Germline values: CDR1 LNHDA, CDR2 SQIVND (reference sequence). CDR3 sequence reads: CASSILGVQSSGANVLTF. CDR3 nucleotides: TGTGCCAGTAGTATCTTGGGGGTTCAGAGCTCTGGGGCCAACGTCCTGACTTTC.

This clone was seen only once. The rearrangement links TRBV6-6 to TRBJ2-5; a weak D match, TRBD2 (6 bases). Trimming left V 4 bases short and J 4 bases short, with 7 bases between. There are 12 residues in the CDR3. Looked up from germline, CDR1 is MNHNY and CDR2 is SVGAGI (reference sequence). CDR3: CASSSGGETQYF. The CDR3 nucleotides are TGTGCCAGCAGTTCCGGGGGAGAGACCCAGTACTTC.

The chain has TRBV27 and TRBJ1-2, with TRBD1 identical over 8 bases. The CDR3 contains 14 residues. Looked up from germline, CDR1 is MNHEY and CDR2 is SMNVEV (reference sequence). V lost 2 bases and J lost 6; bases outside the gene matches: 5. The CDR3 spells CASSLGDRRDGYTF. The DNA for the CDR3 is TGTGCCAGCAGTTTAGGGGACAGGAGGGATGGCTACACCTTC.

V is TRBV9 and J is TRBJ2-3; TRBD2 matches at 12 bases. The CDR3 covers 19 residues. The germline V gene has CDR1 SGDLS and CDR2 YYNGEE. The J segment lost 3 bases and the V segment lost 4 bases, leaving 15 bases of the junction unmatched. The CDR3 sequence is CASSPRGKLAGGTTDTQYF. In nucleotides, the CDR3 is TGTGCCAGCAGCCCTAGAGGAAAACTAGCGGGAGGTACTACAGATACGCAGTATTTT.

The J gene is TRBJ2-2, the V gene TRBV9, with D perhaps being TRBD1 or TRBD2 (6 bases each). The germline gives CDR1 SGDLS, CDR2 YYNGEE. This CDR3 is built from 15 residues. V lost 0 bases to trimming and J lost 4 bases, with 10 bases between them. The CDR3 region has the DNA TGTGCCAGCAGCGTAGAAGGGGGGAGCACCGGGGAGCTGTTTTTT. Encoded protein: CASSVEGGSTGELFF.

The gene calls are TRBV4-1 and TRBJ1-5, with TRBD1 matching over 7 bases. CDR3 length: 16 amino acids. The germline CDR1 and CDR2 sequences are MGHRA and YSYEKL. J lost 1 base, V lost 1 base, and 4 bases had no gene match. CDR3 loop: CASSQVQGGSNQPQHF. CDR3 bases: TGCGCCAGCAGCCAAGTTCAGGGGGGCAGCAATCAGCCCCAGCATTTT.

The rearrangement links TRBV5-5 to TRBJ2-7; D gene unclear. This CDR3 spans 11 amino acids. Germline V lookup: CDR1 SGHKS, CDR2 YYEKEE (reference sequence). V was trimmed by 2 bases and J by 4 bases, leaving 4 bases between them. CDR3 protein: CASSLRYEQYF. CDR3 DNA sequence: TGTGCCAGCAGCTTACGGTACGAGCAGTACTTC. Based on the CDR3 plus reference TRBV5-5 and TRBJ2-7, the full variable domain is DAGVTQSPTHLIKTRGQQVTLRCSPISGHKSVSWYQQVLGQGPQFIFQYYEKEERGRGNFPDRFSARQFPNYSSELNVNALLLGDSALYLCASSLRYEQYFGPGTRLTVT.

V is TRBV28 and J is TRBJ2-4; 7 positions match TRBD1. CDR1 is MDHEN, CDR2 SYDVKM, per germline. V shed 4 bases and J 1 base; nucleotides not matched to a gene: 4. The CDR3 totals 15 residues. The CDR3 DNA sequence: TGTGCCAGCAGTTCCCCACAGGGGGCCAAAAACATTCAGTACTTC. It translates to CASSSPQGAKNIQYF. Variable domain in full (rest from reference TRBV28 and TRBJ2-4): DVKVTQSSRYLVKRTGEKVFLECVQDMDHENMFWYRQDPGLGLRLIYFSYDVKMKEKGDIPEGYSVSREKKERFSLILESASTNQTSMYLCASSSPQGAKNIQYFGAGTRLSVL.